The clone carrying this TCR beta chain has a handful of counts. Antigen unknown. The data are from a study of naive and memory T cell subsets. Study results and caveats: RNA-based TCR counts may shift with T cell activation and differentiation. A few larger clonotypes appeared in naive repertoires, especially CD8, possibly memory cells re-expressing CD45RA. Clonotypes here are unpaired alpha or beta chain sequences.

Cells stained for CD3, CD4, CD8, CD45RA and CD27 were sorted into four subsets. Germline trimming cut 4 bases from V and 8 bases from J; bases unmatched to any gene: 7. CDR1 is LGHDT and CDR2 is YNNKEL in the germline V gene (reference sequence). The CDR3 consists of 15 residues. An equimolar mix of two oligonucleotides served as the beta constant-region primer for TRBC1 and TRBC2. Nested alpha and beta constant-region primers with the SP2 primer drove four PCR rounds on ligated cDNA. TCRdb reprocessed the UMI-ligation and nested PCR reads via MiXCR and lists one record per CDR3 protein. The repertoire holds 98,000 or so distinct CDR3 sequences, with roughly 12% as singletons.

The sample taken for sequencing was naive CD4+ T cells from blood. The chain joins TRBV3-1 to TRBJ2-1; 11 bases line up with TRBD2. This TCR derives from a human donor in good health. The CDR3 loop reads CASSRVTSGTYEQFF. CDR3 sequence (DNA): TGTGCCAGCAGCCGGGTGACTAGCGGGACTTATGAGCAGTTCTTC.